The next 21 T cell receptor beta chains were all read from a single sample in a study of lymphopenia after photon versus proton radiotherapy. Some clones are missing from TCRdb's copy, which holds only in-frame ones; the method was immunoSEQ multiplex PCR. The sample records about 39,000 clones, 92% being singletons. Sequencing was performed on peripheral blood, taken from a patient treated with photon-based radiotherapy. These receptors were taken from a man aged 60 to 69 with cholangiocarcinoma.

This chain connects TRBV10-1 to TRBJ2-5, with 12 bases lining up with TRBD2. Germline trimming cut 0 bases from V and 5 bases from J; bases unmatched to any gene: 4. Looked up from germline, CDR1 is WNHNN and CDR2 is SYGVQD (reference sequence). The CDR3 is 16 amino acids. CDR3 in DNA: TGCGCCAGCAGTGAGTCTGGACTAGCGGGATTTGAGACCCAGTACTTC. This gives the protein CASSESGLAGFETQYF.

The J gene is TRBJ1-5, the V gene TRBV6-5; D is unclear. The CDR3 is made up of 15 amino acids. Germline V CDR1 and CDR2: MNHEY, SVGAGI. Trimming removed 4 bases at V and 5 bases at J, with 15 bases between. This chain's CDR3 is CASSSLHRGDQPQHF. The DNA of the CDR3 is TGTGCCAGCAGTTCCCTCCACCGCGGCGATCAGCCCCAGCATTTT.

V and J are TRBV13 and TRBJ2-5, with D perhaps matching TRBD1 or TRBD2 (5 bases each). The ends were cut back, 5 bases at V and 5 bases at J, with 12 bases in the middle. The CDR3 is 13 amino acids. Per germline, CDR1 PRHDT and CDR2 FYEKMQ (reference sequence). CDR3 bases: TGTGCCAGCAGCCTCTCCAGGGAGGAGACCCAGTACTTC. Protein product: CASSLSREETQYF.

V usage is TRBV6-6 and J usage is TRBJ1-2; TRBD1 is a possible D gene (5 bases). From germline, CDR1 is MNHNY and CDR2 SVGAGI (reference sequence). Trimming shortened V by 7 bases and J by 0 bases, and 15 bases separated the two germline ends. The CDR3 has 15 amino acids. The CDR3 DNA sequence: TGTGCCAGCATTGACGCCGGGACGGCTAACTATGGCTACACCTTC. The encoded protein is CASIDAGTANYGYTF.

The sample holds one count of this clone. The chain combines TRBV6-4 with TRBJ2-2; D is uncertain. Germline CDR1 is MRHNA and CDR2 is SNTAGT. Trimming shortened V by 4 bases and J by 7 bases, and 10 bases separated the two germline ends. The CDR3 is 13 amino acids. CDR3 protein: CASSVSSGGELFF. CDR3 nucleotide sequence: TGTGCCAGCAGTGTTAGTTCGGGCGGGGAGCTGTTTTTT.

This clone has only one observation. The V and J genes are TRBV10-3 and TRBJ2-7, with 9 bases lining up with TRBD1. V was clipped by 6 bases and J by 7 bases; unmatched bases: 10. This CDR3 region has 14 residues. The germline CDR1 and CDR2 sequences are ENHRY and SYGVKD. As DNA, the CDR3 is TGTGCCATCAGCCAGACAGGGGGAGGAGGGGAGCAGTACTTC. It translates to CAISQTGGGGEQYF.

This chain joins TRBV14 and TRBJ1-3, with 9 bases matching TRBD1. There are 17 residues in the CDR3. The V gene's germline CDR1 is SGHDN and CDR2 FVKESK. Unmatched junction bases numbered 8, after V lost 1 base and J lost 4 bases. The CDR3 here is CASSQGSGTGFGNTIYF. The CDR3 DNA follows: TGTGCCAGCAGCCAAGGTTCGGGGACAGGGTTCGGAAACACCATATATTTT. The variable domain in full, with the rest retrieved from reference TRBV14 and TRBJ1-3, is EAGVTQFPSHSVIEKGQTVTLRCDPISGHDNLYWYRRVMGKEIKFLLHFVKESKQDESGMPNNRFLAERTGGTYSTLKVQPAELEDSGVYFCASSQGSGTGFGNTIYFGEGSWLTVV.

The V gene is TRBV20-1, the J gene TRBJ1-3; D is unclear. The V end was cut by 4 bases, the J end by 8 bases, with 9 bases between. Germline V gene sequence: CDR1 DFQATT, CDR2 SNEGSKA (reference sequence). The CDR3 runs 11 residues. The CDR3, as DNA: TGCAGTGCTAATGTGGGTCACACCATATATTTT. Encoded protein: CSANVGHTIYF.

Remarks on this clone: One end of the junction does not line up with germline, which may come from a read error. V usage is TRBV5-1 and J usage is TRBJ1-3, with unresolved D. The CDR3 extends over 14 amino acids. Germline CDR1 reads SGHRS; CDR2 reads YFSETQ. This CDR3 reads CASSRASSGNTIYF. The DNA of the CDR3 is TGTGCCAGCAGCCGGGCCTCCTCTGGAAACACCATATATTTT.

The chain couples TRBV28 to TRBJ2-7, with 7 bases lining up with TRBD2. CDR1 and CDR2 (germline): MDHEN, SYDVKM. The CDR3 is 12 amino acids. V dropped 7 bases and J dropped 2; count of bases not matched to a gene: 2. The CDR3 sequence is CASTGRAYEQYF. CDR3 DNA: TGTGCCAGCACGGGGAGGGCCTACGAGCAGTACTTC. The full variable domain, rest sourced from reference TRBV28 and TRBJ2-7, is DVKVTQSSRYLVKRTGEKVFLECVQDMDHENMFWYRQDPGLGLRLIYFSYDVKMKEKGDIPEGYSVSREKKERFSLILESASTNQTSMYLCASTGRAYEQYFGPGTRLTVT.

V and J are TRBV7-2 and TRBJ1-4; no clear D. Trimming took off 5 bases at V and 4 bases at J, with 11 bases between the two ends. CDR3 length: 14 amino acids. The germline gives CDR1 SGHTA, CDR2 FQGNSA. The chain's CDR3 is CASSPTAFNEKLFF. The CDR3 bases are TGTGCCAGCAGCCCTACCGCCTTTAATGAAAAACTGTTTTTT.

The chain employs TRBV10-3 and TRBJ2-3; TRBD2 matches at 9 bases. The V gene end was trimmed by 3 bases and the J gene end by 2 bases; junction bases not matched to a gene: 9. The CDR3 length is 17 residues. Germline CDR1 reads ENHRY; CDR2 reads SYGVKD. CDR3 bases: TGTGCCATCAGTGATAGGGGGCTAGCGGGGTCCACAGATACGCAGTATTTT. Its translation: CAISDRGLAGSTDTQYF.

The J gene is TRBJ1-2, the V gene TRBV28; 8 positions match TRBD1. Trimming removed 8 bases from V and 3 bases from J; junction bases left unmatched: 11. The CDR3 loop spans 15 amino acids. Looked up from germline, CDR1 is MDHEN and CDR2 is SYDVKM. The CDR3 loop reads CASGSFSTGDYGYTF. For the CDR3, the DNA is TGTGCCAGCGGTTCTTTCTCGACAGGGGACTATGGCTACACCTTC.

The chain carries TRBV6-1 and TRBJ1-1, with 7 bases matching TRBD1. Germline assignment: CDR1 MNHNS and CDR2 SASEGT. V was clipped by 5 bases and J by 5 bases; unmatched bases: 5. This CDR3 contains 13 residues. The CDR3 DNA sequence: TGTGCCAGCAGTCAGACAGGGATGACTGAAGCTTTCTTT. Amino acids: CASSQTGMTEAFF.

The V call is TRBV19, the J call TRBJ1-6; D is undetermined. The V gene's germline CDR1 is LNHDA and CDR2 SQIVND (reference sequence). The CDR3 contains 12 residues. The V and J ends lost 11 bases and 7 bases respectively, with 12 bases between them. The CDR3 nucleotides are TGTGCCCCGGGAAGGGAAAATTCACCCCTCCACTTT. Amino acid sequence: CAPGRENSPLHF.

The chain joins TRBV27 to TRBJ1-5; 10 bases match TRBD1. The CDR3 is made up of 14 amino acids. CDR1 is MNHEY, CDR2 SMNVEV, per germline (reference sequence). V shed 3 bases and J 5 bases; nucleotides not matched to a gene: 1. In nucleotides, the CDR3 is TGTGCCAGCAGTTTGGGGACAGGGGATCAGCCCCAGCATTTT. Amino acids: CASSLGTGDQPQHF.

This chain joins TRBV28 and TRBJ2-7; 10 bases match TRBD1. The CDR3 consists of 17 residues. CDR1 and CDR2 from the germline V gene are MDHEN and SYDVKM. The V and J ends lost 5 bases and 6 bases, in that order; junction bases with no gene match: 16. This CDR3 is CASSKTGTGVLLSEQYF. DNA of the CDR3: TGTGCCAGCAGTAAAACCGGGACAGGGGTCCTATTGAGCGAGCAGTACTTC.

The DNA for the CDR3 is TGTGCCAGCAGCATCAGGGCGAGCACCGGGGAGCTGTTTTTT. Translated: CASSIRASTGELFF. The rearrangement links TRBV7-6 to TRBJ2-2, with D perhaps matching TRBD1 (5 bases). The germline CDR1 and CDR2 sequences are SGHVS and FNYEAQ. This CDR3 is 14 amino acids long. V gave up 5 bases and J gave up 4 bases, with 11 bases separating them.

V is TRBV7-2 and J is TRBJ1-1; D is possibly TRBD1 (6 bases). The CDR3 runs 16 residues. Germline loops: CDR1 SGHTA, CDR2 FQGNSA. Trimming left V 0 bases short and J 4 bases short, with 15 bases between. CDR3 in DNA: TGTGCCAGCAGCTTAGCATATATGCGGACAGCCACTGAAGCTTTCTTT. Protein product: CASSLAYMRTATEAFF. Full variable domain (remainder filled in from reference TRBV7-2 and TRBJ1-1): GAGVSQSPSNKVTEKGKDVELRCDPISGHTALYWYRQSLGQGLEFLIYFQGNSAPDKSGLPSDRFSAERTGGSVSTLTIQRTQQEDSAVYLCASSLAYMRTATEAFFGQGTRLTVV.

The rearrangement links TRBV11-3 to TRBJ2-3, with 10 bases that match TRBD2. The V and J ends lost 4 bases and 3 bases, in that order; junction bases with no gene match: 4. From germline, CDR1 is SGHNT and CDR2 YENEEA. The CDR3 is 15 amino acids. The CDR3 sequence is CASSSRTSGTDTQYF. The CDR3 nucleotides read TGTGCCAGCAGCTCCCGGACTAGCGGTACAGATACGCAGTATTTT. Full variable domain (remainder filled in from reference TRBV11-3 and TRBJ2-3): EAGVVQSPRYKIIEKKQPVAFWCNPISGHNTLYWYLQNLGQGPELLIRYENEEAVDDSQLPKDRFSAERLKGVDSTLKIQPAELGDSAVYLCASSSRTSGTDTQYFGPGTRLTVL.

The gene calls are TRBV13 and TRBJ2-1; no clear D. Germline values: CDR1 PRHDT, CDR2 FYEKMQ (reference sequence). CDR3 length: 13 residues. The V and J ends lost 1 base and 5 bases respectively, with 6 bases between them. The chain's CDR3 is CASSLDRNNEQFF. CDR3 bases: TGTGCCAGCAGCTTAGACAGAAACAATGAGCAGTTCTTC.